The next 11 T cell receptor beta chains were all read from a single sample in a study of cytomegalovirus exposure and HLA in healthy donors. PCR amplification relied on 60 Vbeta primers (plus 13 Jbeta primers). TCRdb keeps only in-frame clones here, not all; method: immunoSEQ multiplex PCR. Of tens of thousands of clones listed, approximately 82% are singletons. What was sequenced was PBMCs. Receptor source: a man aged 18 to 35 in good health and CMV-seronegative.

This chain joins TRBV28 and TRBJ2-4; 8 nucleotides agree with TRBD1. Germline V gene data show CDR1 as MDHEN and CDR2 as SYDVKM. V lost 4 bases to trimming and J lost 0 bases; unmatched junction nucleotides: 8. The CDR3 is 17 residues long. Written as DNA, the CDR3 is TGTGCCAGCAGTTATGAACCAGGGGGCAAAGCCAAAAACATTCAGTACTTC. Translated, it gives CASSYEPGGKAKNIQYF.

The chain recombines TRBV29-1 with TRBJ1-2, with D unresolved. Trimming removed 3 bases at V and 6 bases at J, with 11 bases between. The CDR3 covers 12 residues. Germline V gives CDR1 SQVTM, CDR2 ANQGSEA. CDR3 sequence (DNA): TGCAGCGTTGACGGAGCCCACCATGGCTACACCTTC. This sequence encodes CSVDGAHHGYTF.

J is TRBJ1-1 and V is TRBV7-9, with D hard to call. This CDR3 has 13 residues. CDR1 and CDR2 from the germline V gene are SEHNR and FQNEAQ (reference sequence). V dropped 2 bases and J dropped 1 base, with 5 bases sitting between them. The CDR3 is CASSLQWNTEAFF. The CDR3, as DNA: TGTGCCAGCAGCTTACAGTGGAACACTGAAGCTTTCTTT.

The chain is built from TRBV10-1 and TRBJ1-5; D not certain. This CDR3 region has 16 residues. V was trimmed by 3 bases and J by 6 bases, leaving 18 bases between them. The germline CDR1 and CDR2 sequences are WNHNN and SYGVQD (reference sequence). This chain's CDR3 is CASSDSEVRVRQPQHF. The CDR3 DNA reads TGCGCCAGCAGTGATTCGGAGGTGAGGGTACGTCAGCCCCAGCATTTT.

The chain employs TRBV25-1 and TRBJ1-2; D is unresolved. Germline CDR1 reads MGHDK; CDR2 reads SYGVNS. Between the trimmed V and J ends, which lost 1 base and 4 bases, there was a span of 13 bases. This CDR3 contains 15 residues. CDR3 coding DNA: TGTGCCAGCAGTGAATTAGTCGCAAACCGCTATGGCTACACCTTC. Translated, it gives CASSELVANRYGYTF.

V and J are TRBV7-2 and TRBJ2-7; D is possibly TRBD2 (6 bases). Per the germline V gene, CDR1 is SGHTA and CDR2 is FQGNSA. Trimming pared 2 bases from V and 1 base from J, leaving 15 bases between. CDR3 length: 16 residues. The CDR3: CASSLRGGDSSYEQYF. CDR3 nucleotides: TGTGCCAGCAGCTTACGAGGAGGGGATAGTTCCTACGAGCAGTACTTC.

The chain links TRBV9 to TRBJ1-6; 8 positions match TRBD1. The V gene end was trimmed by 2 bases and the J gene end by 5 bases; junction bases not matched to a gene: 0. The germline gives CDR1 SGDLS, CDR2 YYNGEE. CDR3 length: 14 amino acids. In DNA form, the CDR3 reads TGTGCCAGCAGCGTGACAGGGGATAATTCACCCCTCCACTTT. Residues: CASSVTGDNSPLHF.

J is TRBJ2-3 and V is TRBV7-2; TRBD2 matches 15 bases. CDR3 length equals 18 residues. V lost 6 bases and J lost 2; bases outside the gene matches: 9. CDR1 and CDR2 (germline): SGHTA, FQGNSA. In DNA, the CDR3 is TGTGCCAGCAGTGCCCCGGGACTAGCGGGAGGTATCACAGATACGCAGTATTTT. This sequence encodes CASSAPGLAGGITDTQYF.

As DNA, the CDR3 is TGTGCCAGTAGTATTATTGGAGAATTTAACACTGAAGCTTTCTTT. Its translation: CASSIIGEFNTEAFF. This sequence joins TRBV19 and TRBJ1-1; D unclear. Trimming pared 3 bases from V and 2 bases from J, leaving 13 bases between. Germline CDR1 and CDR2: LNHDA and SQIVND (reference sequence). The CDR3 has 15 amino acids.

The V and J genes are TRBV19 and TRBJ1-1; D call uncertain. CDR3 length: 15 amino acids. The V gene lost 2 bases and the J gene lost 5 bases, with 15 bases spanning the gap. Germline loops: CDR1 LNHDA, CDR2 SQIVND (reference sequence). In DNA form, the CDR3 reads TGTGCCAGTAGTATATATGAGAGTGACGGGACTGAAGCTTTCTTT. Encoded protein: CASSIYESDGTEAFF.

V is TRBV5-6 and J is TRBJ2-3; 11 nucleotides line up with TRBD2. This CDR3 has 18 amino acids. Trimming cost V 3 bases and J 5 bases; bases outside gene matches: 14. CDR1 and CDR2 from the germline V gene are SGHDT and YYEEEE. CDR3 loop: CASSSRVTSGDVGDTQYF. Here the CDR3 DNA reads TGTGCCAGCAGCTCCAGGGTGACTAGCGGGGACGTCGGAGATACGCAGTATTTT.